This is a list of T cell receptor beta chains from one sample in a study of T cell responses to AZD1222 COVID-19 vaccine. Data came from immunoSEQ multiplex PCR; TCRdb stores just in-frame clones and leaves some out. The sample carries tens of thousands of clones, 88% recorded once. The sequencing here drew on peripheral blood, taken 28 days after the second AZD1222 dose. The receptor source for this set is an adult who received the AZD1222 COVID-19 vaccine. Both conserved end residues are part of each CDR3. Fields, in order: J gene, V gene, clone size, CDR3 protein. Rows may omit the clone size; those that give it use once, few, many or a size class.

>TRBJ1-2|TRBV28|NA
CASSSSVGDRYGYTF
>TRBJ1-1|TRBV7-9|NA
CASSSGRTVNTEAFF
>TRBJ1-6|TRBV3-1/TRBV3-2|NA
CASSLTGGGSPLHF
>TRBJ2-7|TRBV7-6|NA
CASSFGGQSYEQYF
>TRBJ2-7|TRBV7-9|NA
CASSLTSSLTYEQYF
>TRBJ2-5|TRBV20-1|once
CSASIIETQYF
>TRBJ2-3|TRBV28|NA
CASSSSLAGARDTQYF
>TRBJ2-7|TRBV18|NA
CASSLNLGRAEQYF
>TRBJ1-2|TRBV6-1|few
CASSEDGTGDGYTF
>TRBJ2-1|TRBV9|NA
CASSVDGQGHNEQFF
>TRBJ2-3|TRBV5-4|NA
CASSLEKLAGDTQYF
>TRBJ1-1|TRBV10-3|NA
CAISPGQGDTEAFF
>TRBJ2-6|TRBV5-4|NA
CASSLESDGANVLTF
>TRBJ2-7|TRBV7-9|NA
CASSLLAGGAEQYF
>TRBJ1-6|TRBV5-1|NA
CASSSRQDNSPLHF
>TRBJ2-1|TRBV6-6|NA
CASASYGEQFF
>TRBJ1-2|TRBV29-1|few
CSVEGTGGYGYTF
>TRBJ2-1|TRBV7-9|NA
CASSLFFEGYNEQFF
>TRBJ1-1|TRBV27|NA
CASSEGENTEAFF
>TRBJ2-7|TRBV5-1|NA
CASSPSLAEDYEQYF
>TRBJ2-1|TRBV6-2/TRBV6-3|NA
CASSYTGRALYNEQFF
>TRBJ2-2|TRBV7-2|NA
CASSLPRAGGGFF
>TRBJ2-1|TRBV7-9|NA
CASSLGESGRGNEQFF
>TRBJ2-2|TRBV7-3|NA
CASSLTFRTGELFF
>TRBJ1-1|TRBV2|NA
CATPTPVFTEAFF
>TRBJ2-7|TRBV6-2/TRBV6-3|NA
CASSSGTSGSYEQYF
>TRBJ1-1|TRBV6-4|NA
CASSLSGVNTEAFF
>TRBJ1-1|TRBV6-5|once
CASRFRDRGGEAFF
>TRBJ2-4|TRBV10-1|NA
CASSEGRLLAKNIQYF
>TRBJ2-1|TRBV19|few
CASTHIQGNEQFF
>TRBJ1-2|TRBV18|once
CASSPNGQLGYGYTF
>TRBJ1-1|TRBV19|NA
CASSLIPTGQNTEAFF
>TRBJ1-4|TRBV18|NA
CASSRDSNEKLFF
>TRBJ1-5|TRBV19|NA
CASSIVGNNQPQHF
>TRBJ1-6|TRBV6-5|NA
CASSYDLLDNSPLHF
>TRBJ2-1|TRBV5-1|once
CASSLVGGRGNEQFF
>TRBJ2-7|TRBV11-3|NA
CASSLGAGAYEQYF
>TRBJ2-1|TRBV2|NA
CASSEATSRNEQFF
>TRBJ2-1|TRBV19|NA
CASSPGQGKSSYNEQFF
>TRBJ1-2|TRBV30|NA
CALIAFPGQGNSYGYTF
>TRBJ1-6|TRBV15|NA
CATSRDEGFDSPLHF
>TRBJ1-4|TRBV5-1|NA
CASSLSTVTNEKLFF
>TRBJ1-6|TRBV12-5|NA
CASGLAAGDYNSPLHF
>TRBJ2-1|TRBV5-1|once
CASSLVAGGPGEQFF
>TRBJ2-3|TRBV7-8|few
CASSLGLGSDTQYF